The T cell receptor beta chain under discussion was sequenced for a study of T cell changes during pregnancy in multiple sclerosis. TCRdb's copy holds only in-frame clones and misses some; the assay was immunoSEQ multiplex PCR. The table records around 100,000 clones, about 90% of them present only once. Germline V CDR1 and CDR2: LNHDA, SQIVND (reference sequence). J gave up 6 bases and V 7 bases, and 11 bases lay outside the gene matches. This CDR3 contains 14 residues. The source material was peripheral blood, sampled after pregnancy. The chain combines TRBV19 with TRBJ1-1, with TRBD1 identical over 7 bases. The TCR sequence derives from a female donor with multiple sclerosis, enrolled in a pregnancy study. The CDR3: CASTRGGGVAEAFF. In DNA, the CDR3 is TGTGCCAGTACCCGAGGGGGCGGAGTGGCTGAAGCTTTCTTT.